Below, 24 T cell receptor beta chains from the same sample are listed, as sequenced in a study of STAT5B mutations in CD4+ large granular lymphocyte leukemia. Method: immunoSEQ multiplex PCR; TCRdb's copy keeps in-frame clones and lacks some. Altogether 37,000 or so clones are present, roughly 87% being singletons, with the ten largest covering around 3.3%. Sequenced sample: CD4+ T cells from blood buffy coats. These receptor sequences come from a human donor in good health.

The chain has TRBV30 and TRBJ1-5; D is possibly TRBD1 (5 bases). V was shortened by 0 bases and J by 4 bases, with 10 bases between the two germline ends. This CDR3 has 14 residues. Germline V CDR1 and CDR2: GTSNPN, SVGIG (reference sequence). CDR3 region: CAWSVRPGNQPQHF. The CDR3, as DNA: TGTGCCTGGAGTGTACGGCCAGGGAATCAGCCCCAGCATTTT.

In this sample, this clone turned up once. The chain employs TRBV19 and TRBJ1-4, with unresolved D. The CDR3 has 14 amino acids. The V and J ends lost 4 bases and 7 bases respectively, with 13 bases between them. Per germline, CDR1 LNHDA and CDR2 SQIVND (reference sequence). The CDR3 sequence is CASSKALLGEKLFF. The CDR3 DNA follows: TGTGCCAGTAGTAAGGCACTGTTGGGTGAAAAACTGTTTTTT.

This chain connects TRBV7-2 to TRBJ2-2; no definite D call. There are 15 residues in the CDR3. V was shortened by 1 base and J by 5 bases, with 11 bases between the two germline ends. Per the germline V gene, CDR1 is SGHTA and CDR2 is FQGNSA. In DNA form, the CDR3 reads TGTGCCAGCAGCTTAGATCTCTTGGGAACCGGGGAGCTGTTTTTT. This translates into CASSLDLLGTGELFF.

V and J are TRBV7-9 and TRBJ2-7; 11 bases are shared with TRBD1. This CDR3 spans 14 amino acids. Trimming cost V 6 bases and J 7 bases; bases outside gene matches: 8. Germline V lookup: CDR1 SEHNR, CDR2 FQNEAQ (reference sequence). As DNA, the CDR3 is TGTGCCAGCAGACTGGACAGGGGGCCGGGGGAGCAGTACTTC. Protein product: CASRLDRGPGEQYF.

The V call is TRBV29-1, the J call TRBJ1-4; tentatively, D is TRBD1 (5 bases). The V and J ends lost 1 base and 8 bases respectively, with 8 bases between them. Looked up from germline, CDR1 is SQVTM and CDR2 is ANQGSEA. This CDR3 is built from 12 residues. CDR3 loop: CSVEVGPEKLFF. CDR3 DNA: TGCAGCGTTGAAGTGGGACCGGAAAAACTGTTTTTT. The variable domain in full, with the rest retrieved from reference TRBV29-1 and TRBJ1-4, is SAVISQKPSRDICQRGTSLTIQCQVDSQVTMMFWYRQQPGQSLTLIATANQGSEATYESGFVIDKFPISRPNLTFSTLTVSNMSPEDSSIYLCSVEVGPEKLFFGSGTQLSVL.

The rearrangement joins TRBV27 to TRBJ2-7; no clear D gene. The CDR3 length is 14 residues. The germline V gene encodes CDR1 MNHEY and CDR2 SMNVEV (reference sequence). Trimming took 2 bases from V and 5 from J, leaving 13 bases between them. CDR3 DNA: TGTGCCAGCAGTTTACGGCTTCCCCTCGACGAGCAGTACTTC. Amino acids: CASSLRLPLDEQYF.

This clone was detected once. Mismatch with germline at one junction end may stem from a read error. This CDR3 is CASSVLGQGGADTQYF. The CDR3 DNA reads TGTGCCAGTAGCGTGCTGGGACAGGGAGGCGCAGATACGCAGTATTTT. The V call is TRBV9, the J call TRBJ2-3; 9 nucleotides line up with TRBD1. The CDR3 length is 16 residues. Looked up from germline, CDR1 is SGDLS and CDR2 is YYNGEE.

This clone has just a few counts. This CDR3 reads CAISESTAGTGELFF. CDR3 bases: TGTGCCATCAGTGAGTCGACTGCGGGCACCGGGGAGCTGTTTTTT. The chain joins TRBV10-3 to TRBJ2-2; D may be TRBD2 (5 bases). Germline assignment: CDR1 ENHRY and CDR2 SYGVKD. The CDR3 is 15 amino acids. Trimming stripped 0 bases from V and 4 bases from J, with 9 bases between.

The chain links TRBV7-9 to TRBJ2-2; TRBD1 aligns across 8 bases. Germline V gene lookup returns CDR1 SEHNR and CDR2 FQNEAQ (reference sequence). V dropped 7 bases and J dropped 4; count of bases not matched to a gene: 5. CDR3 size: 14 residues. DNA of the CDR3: TGTGCCAGCACCCGGACAGGGCGCACCGGGGAGCTGTTTTTT. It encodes CASTRTGRTGELFF.

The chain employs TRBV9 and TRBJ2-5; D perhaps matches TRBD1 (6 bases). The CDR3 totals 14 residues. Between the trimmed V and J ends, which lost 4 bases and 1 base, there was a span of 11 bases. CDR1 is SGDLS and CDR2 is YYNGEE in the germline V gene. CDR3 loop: CASSLGTTQETQYF. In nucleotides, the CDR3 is TGTGCCAGCAGCTTGGGGACAACCCAAGAGACCCAGTACTTC.

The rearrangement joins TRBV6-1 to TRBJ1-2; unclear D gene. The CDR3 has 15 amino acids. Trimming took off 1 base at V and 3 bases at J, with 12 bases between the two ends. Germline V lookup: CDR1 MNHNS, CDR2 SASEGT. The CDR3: CASSEGAVLYYGYTF. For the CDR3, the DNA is TGTGCCAGCAGTGAAGGGGCAGTACTATACTATGGCTACACCTTC.

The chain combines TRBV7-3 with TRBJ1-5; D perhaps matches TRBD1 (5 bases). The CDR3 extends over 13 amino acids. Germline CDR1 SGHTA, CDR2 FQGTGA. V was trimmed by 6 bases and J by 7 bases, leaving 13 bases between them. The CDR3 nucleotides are TGTGCCAGCAGTGAAGGGACGAGGCAGCCCCAGCATTTT. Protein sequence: CASSEGTRQPQHF.

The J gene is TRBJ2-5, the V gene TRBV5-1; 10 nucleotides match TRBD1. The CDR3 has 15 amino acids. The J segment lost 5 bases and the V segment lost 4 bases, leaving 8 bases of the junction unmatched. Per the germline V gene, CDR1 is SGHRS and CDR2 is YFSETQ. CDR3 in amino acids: CASSPGQGGPETQYF. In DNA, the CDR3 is TGCGCCAGCAGCCCCGGACAGGGGGGACCGGAGACCCAGTACTTC.

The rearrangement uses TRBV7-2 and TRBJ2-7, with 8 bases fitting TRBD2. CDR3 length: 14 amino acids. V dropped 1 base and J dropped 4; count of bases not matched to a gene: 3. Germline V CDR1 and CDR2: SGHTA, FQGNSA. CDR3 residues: CASSLDAGGYEQYF. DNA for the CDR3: TGTGCCAGCAGCTTAGACGCGGGAGGTTACGAGCAGTACTTC.

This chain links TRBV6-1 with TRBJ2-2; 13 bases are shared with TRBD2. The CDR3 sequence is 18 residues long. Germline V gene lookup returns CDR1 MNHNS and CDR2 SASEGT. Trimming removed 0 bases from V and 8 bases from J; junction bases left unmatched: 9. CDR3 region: CASSEARGLAGSLGELFF. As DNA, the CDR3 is TGTGCCAGCAGTGAAGCGCGGGGACTAGCGGGATCCCTGGGGGAGCTGTTTTTT.

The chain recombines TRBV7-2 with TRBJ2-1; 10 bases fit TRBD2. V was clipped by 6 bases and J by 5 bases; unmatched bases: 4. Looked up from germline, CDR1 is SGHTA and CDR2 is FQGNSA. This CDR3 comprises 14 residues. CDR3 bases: TGTGCCAGCAGACTAGCGGGATGGGACAATGAGCAGTTCTTC. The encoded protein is CASRLAGWDNEQFF.

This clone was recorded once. In DNA, the CDR3 is TGTGCCAGCAGCTTGTACGGCAGCAATAATTCACCCCTCCACTTT. Translation gives CASSLYGSNNSPLHF. The rearrangement joins TRBV5-6 to TRBJ1-6; unclear D gene. V was clipped by 1 base and J by 5 bases, with 10 bases between them. The CDR3 runs to 15 residues. Germline CDR1 is SGHDT and CDR2 is YYEEEE.

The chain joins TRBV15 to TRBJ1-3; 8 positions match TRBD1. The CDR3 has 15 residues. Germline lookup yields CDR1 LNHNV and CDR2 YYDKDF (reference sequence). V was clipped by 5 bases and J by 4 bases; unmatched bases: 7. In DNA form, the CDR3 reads TGTGCCACCAGCCCGCGGACAGGGAGAGGAAACACCATATATTTT. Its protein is CATSPRTGRGNTIYF.

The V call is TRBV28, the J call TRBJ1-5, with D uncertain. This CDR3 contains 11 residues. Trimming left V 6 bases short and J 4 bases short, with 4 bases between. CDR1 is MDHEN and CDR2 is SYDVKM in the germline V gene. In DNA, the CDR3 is TGTGCCAGCAGAACGAATCAGCCCCAGCATTTT. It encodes CASRTNQPQHF.

The CDR3 spells CASSLDSGRSYNEQFF. The CDR3 coding sequence is TGTGCCAGCAGCTTAGATAGCGGGAGGTCCTACAATGAGCAGTTCTTC. The V call is TRBV7-2, the J call TRBJ2-1; 10 positions agree with TRBD2. CDR3 size: 16 residues. Germline V gene data show CDR1 as SGHTA and CDR2 as FQGNSA. V lost 1 base, J lost 1 base, and 1 base stayed unmatched.

DNA for the CDR3: TGTGCCAGCAGTGCGTCCGGGACTAGTATAGACGAGCAGTACTTC. As protein: CASSASGTSIDEQYF. The chain joins TRBV6-1 to TRBJ2-7, with 8 nucleotides matching TRBD2. The length of the CDR3 is 15 residues. CDR1 is MNHNS and CDR2 is SASEGT in the germline V gene. V lost 4 bases, J lost 5 bases, and 10 bases stayed unmatched.

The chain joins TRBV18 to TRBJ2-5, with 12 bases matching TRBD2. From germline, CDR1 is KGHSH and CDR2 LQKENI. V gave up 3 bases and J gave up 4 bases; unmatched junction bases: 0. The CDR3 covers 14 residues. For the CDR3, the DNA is TGTGCCAGCTCACCGGGACTAGCGGGAGAGACCCAGTACTTC. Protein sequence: CASSPGLAGETQYF. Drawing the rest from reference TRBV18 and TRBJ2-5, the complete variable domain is NAGVMQNPRHLVRRRGQEARLRCSPMKGHSHVYWYRQLPEEGLKFMVYLQKENIIDESGMPKERFSAEFPKEGPSILRIQQVVRGDSAAYFCASSPGLAGETQYFGPGTRLLVL.

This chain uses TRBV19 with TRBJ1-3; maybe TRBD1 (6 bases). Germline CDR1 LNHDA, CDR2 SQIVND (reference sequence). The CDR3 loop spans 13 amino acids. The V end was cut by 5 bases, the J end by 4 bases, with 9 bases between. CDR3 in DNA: TGTGCCAGTAGTCCTACAGGGGGAAACACCATATATTTT. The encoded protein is CASSPTGGNTIYF.

The CDR3 region has the DNA TGTGCCAGCAGGGGCGAAGGGTACAGCTATGGCTACACCTTC. Encoded protein: CASRGEGYSYGYTF. V gene TRBV28 combines with J gene TRBJ1-2; D is uncertain. Deletions cut 6 bases from V and 4 bases from J, with 15 bases between. The CDR3 has 14 residues. CDR1 and CDR2 (germline): MDHEN, SYDVKM.